These 22 T cell receptor beta chains originate from one sample sequenced in a study of post-analysis software for immune sequencing data. Their antigens remain unidentified. Carried by the TCR beta cDNA libraries were unique molecular identifiers. Each CDR3 protein gets one entry after TCRdb re-called the PCR reads with MiXCR. The data hold fewer than 850,000 distinct CDR3 sequences, with 25% to 30% observed a single time. Study outcomes and limitations: A handful of TRBV segments, including TRBV5-6, TRBV5-1 and TRBV20-1, were more frequent in patients than controls.

What was sequenced was blood. These receptors all come from a girl aged 5 to 17 with multiple sclerosis.

This clonotype has a handful of counts. The chain links TRBV4-3 to TRBJ2-1; D might be TRBD2 (5 bases). The CDR3 has 16 amino acids. V lost 0 bases to trimming and J lost 0 bases, with 9 bases between them. Germline CDR1 and CDR2: LGHNA and YSLEER. The CDR3 here is CASSQDRGSSYNEQFF. For the CDR3, the DNA is TGCGCCAGCAGCCAAGATCGGGGTAGCTCCTACAATGAGCAGTTCTTC.

This clonotype was counted only a few times. The chain is built from TRBV12-5 and TRBJ2-1; the D is unclear. The germline V gene encodes CDR1 LGHNT and CDR2 FRNRAP. The V end was cut by 0 bases, the J end by 6 bases, with 9 bases between. This CDR3 spans 14 amino acids. The DNA of the CDR3 is TGTGCTAGTGGTTTGGTATTAGCCCGCAATGAGCAGTTCTTC. Translation gives CASGLVLARNEQFF.

The chain couples TRBV2 to TRBJ2-3; 7 bases match TRBD1. V lost 5 bases, J lost 2 bases, and 7 bases stayed unmatched. The V gene's germline CDR1 is SNHLY and CDR2 FYNNEI. The CDR3 runs to 15 residues. The CDR3 here is CASSYTGDSTDTQYF. CDR3 bases: TGTGCCAGCAGTTATACAGGGGATTCCACAGATACGCAGTATTTT.

This clonotype was detected only a few times. The gene calls are TRBV24-1 and TRBJ1-2; tentatively, D is TRBD1 (6 bases). Between the trimmed V and J ends, which lost 4 bases and 8 bases, there was a span of 10 bases. CDR3 length: 12 residues. CDR1 and CDR2 from the germline V gene are KGHDR and SFDVKD. The DNA for the CDR3 is TGTGCCACCAGTGACCGGGACAAGGGCTACACCTTC. It is translated as CATSDRDKGYTF.

The chain has TRBV5-1 and TRBJ2-1; D is ambiguous. Trimming cost V 0 bases and J 7 bases, with 14 bases left between them. Germline CDR1 is SGHRS and CDR2 is YFSETQ. The CDR3 runs 15 residues. As DNA, the CDR3 is TGCGCCAGCAGCTTGGGGAGATCCAGTTGGAATGAGCAGTTCTTC. This codes for CASSLGRSSWNEQFF.

The V gene is TRBV5-6, the J gene TRBJ1-4, with TRBD1 matching over 7 bases. Losses at the gene ends were 4 bases for V and 10 bases for J; bases not matched to a gene: 4. Germline values: CDR1 SGHDT, CDR2 YYEEEE. The CDR3 runs to 12 residues. This CDR3 reads CASSPQGRKLFF. The CDR3 DNA sequence: TGTGCCAGCAGCCCACAGGGGCGAAAACTGTTTTTT.

This chain links TRBV12-3 or TRBV12-4 with TRBJ1-1, with D maybe TRBD1 (5 bases). The ends were cut back, 1 base at V and 6 bases at J, with 12 bases in the middle. This CDR3 is built from 14 residues. This chain's CDR3 is CASSLVAWGAEAFF. In nucleotides, the CDR3 is TGTGCCAGCAGTTTAGTGGCCTGGGGCGCTGAAGCTTTCTTT.

The sample holds a few counts of this clonotype. The chain combines TRBV11-2 with TRBJ2-3; 11 bases are shared with TRBD2. The germline CDR1 and CDR2 sequences are SGHAT and FQNNGV. V shed 3 bases, J shed 3 bases, and the junction held 11 bases outside the gene matches. The CDR3 loop spans 18 amino acids. The CDR3 loop is CASSFPTLLAGVTDTQYF. CDR3 in DNA: TGTGCCAGCAGCTTCCCCACATTACTAGCGGGAGTAACAGATACGCAGTATTTT.

This clonotype showed up many times. The chain has TRBV28 and TRBJ2-7, with 7 bases identical to TRBD2. The V gene end was trimmed by 10 bases and the J gene end by 3 bases; junction bases not matched to a gene: 15. The germline gives CDR1 MDHEN, CDR2 SYDVKM. The CDR3 has 15 amino acids. In nucleotides, the CDR3 is TGTGCCACCCGAGGGAGGGGTCGGGGATACTACGAGCAGTACTTC. This gives the protein CATRGRGRGYYEQYF.

The chain combines TRBV6-1 with TRBJ1-6; no clear D gene. CDR3 size: 14 residues. Germline V gives CDR1 MNHNS, CDR2 SASEGT. V dropped 1 base and J dropped 10 bases, with 11 bases sitting between them. The CDR3: CASSEGQGSSPLHF. The CDR3 DNA reads as TGTGCCAGCAGTGAAGGCCAAGGGAGCTCACCCCTCCACTTT.

The sample holds a few counts of this clonotype. V and J are TRBV12-3 or TRBV12-4 and TRBJ2-1; 7 bases fit TRBD1. The CDR3 extends over 15 amino acids. V trimming: 6 bases; J trimming: 9 bases; junction bases outside the gene matches: 14. As DNA, the CDR3 is TGTGCCAGCAGCCTGGCAGGGGGTATGACGCTTGAGCAGTTCTTC. This sequence encodes CASSLAGGMTLEQFF.

This clonotype has ten or more counts. The chain combines TRBV7-9 with TRBJ2-3; D not resolved. V was clipped by 5 bases and J by 0 bases, with 3 bases between them. Germline assignment: CDR1 SEHNR and CDR2 FQNEAQ (reference sequence). CDR3 length: 12 residues. The CDR3 sequence is CASSPSTDTQYF. DNA for the CDR3: TGTGCCAGCAGCCCCAGCACAGATACGCAGTATTTT.

The chain combines TRBV5-1 with TRBJ2-3, with 11 bases fitting TRBD2. The length of the CDR3 is 18 residues. V lost 0 bases and J lost 0; bases outside the gene matches: 6. Germline lookup yields CDR1 SGHRS and CDR2 YFSETQ. The CDR3 bases are TGCGCCAGCAGCTTGGCAGAGGTAGCGGGGGGGAGCACAGATACGCAGTATTTT. Protein product: CASSLAEVAGGSTDTQYF.

This chain connects TRBV20-1 to TRBJ2-1, with D perhaps matching TRBD1 (5 bases). The assigned J gene may be wrong: the sequence end matches TRBJ2-7 better. Germline assignment: CDR1 DFQATT and CDR2 SNEGSKA (reference sequence). The CDR3 runs to 12 residues. CDR3 protein: CSARGQNNEQYF. DNA for the CDR3: TGCAGTGCTAGAGGACAGAACAATGAGCAGTACTTC.

This clonotype has a handful of counts. V gene TRBV20-1 combines with J gene TRBJ2-7, with D possibly being TRBD2 (5 bases). V was shortened by 0 bases and J by 7 bases, with 10 bases between the two germline ends. The CDR3 contains 12 residues. Germline lookup yields CDR1 DFQATT and CDR2 SNEGSKA (reference sequence). Here the CDR3 reads CSARDRLREQYF. The CDR3 nucleotides are TGCAGTGCTAGAGATCGACTACGGGAGCAGTACTTC.

This chain links TRBV10-2 with TRBJ2-7; 8 nucleotides align to TRBD1. The length of the CDR3 is 14 residues. Trimming cost V 6 bases and J 4 bases; bases outside gene matches: 8. CDR1 is WSHSY and CDR2 is SAAADI in the germline V gene. CDR3 amino acids: CASRPSGGDYEQYF. The DNA for the CDR3 is TGCGCCAGCAGACCTTCAGGGGGCGATTACGAGCAGTACTTC.

There are a few counts of this clonotype. This sequence joins TRBV12-3 or TRBV12-4 and TRBJ2-4; 8 positions agree with TRBD1. This CDR3 contains 14 residues. V lost 3 bases and J lost 5; bases outside the gene matches: 3. CDR3 amino acids: CASSFEQGENIQYF. The CDR3 DNA reads as TGTGCCAGCAGTTTTGAACAGGGGGAAAACATTCAGTACTTC.

The V gene is TRBV2, the J gene TRBJ2-7; no firm D call. Gene TRBJ2-5 matches the end of the DNA better, so the J call may be wrong. This CDR3 is 11 amino acids long. Germline CDR1 is SNHLY and CDR2 is FYNNEI. The CDR3 coding sequence is TGTGCCAGCAGTGTTTACGAGACCCAGTACTTC. Protein product: CASSVYETQYF.

The rearrangement links TRBV5-1 to TRBJ1-1; 9 bases line up with TRBD1. Germline V gives CDR1 SGHRS, CDR2 YFSETQ. Losses at the gene ends were 5 bases for V and 0 bases for J; bases not matched to a gene: 5. CDR3 size: 15 residues. The CDR3 region has the DNA TGCGCCAGCAGGCCGGACAGGGGAATGAACACTGAAGCTTTCTTT. It yields the protein CASRPDRGMNTEAFF.

This chain joins TRBV29-1 and TRBJ1-5, with 8 bases matching TRBD1. This CDR3 is 13 amino acids long. The junction had 4 bases not matched to a gene; V was cut back by 2 bases and J by 7 bases. The germline V gene encodes CDR1 SQVTM and CDR2 ANQGSEA. The CDR3 sequence is CSVEQGAGQPQHF. CDR3 in DNA: TGCAGCGTTGAACAGGGGGCCGGGCAGCCCCAGCATTTT.

This clonotype was counted only a few times. This chain uses TRBV10-3 with TRBJ2-3; D is possibly TRBD1 (6 bases). The V end was cut by 6 bases, the J end by 6 bases, with 13 bases between. The CDR3 is 13 residues long. Germline CDR1 reads ENHRY; CDR2 reads SYGVKD. The chain's CDR3 is CAIRNTGLDTQYF. As DNA, the CDR3 is TGTGCCATCAGAAACACAGGGTTGGATACGCAGTATTTT.

A note on this clonotype: The conserved final phenylalanine or tryptophan is absent from the CDR3, which likely points to a read error. This chain connects TRBV6-2 or TRBV6-3 to TRBJ2-3; TRBD2 is a possible D gene (6 bases). The CDR3 has 13 amino acids. CDR1 is MNHEY, CDR2 SVGEGT, per germline. V was shortened by 7 bases and J by 9 bases, with 17 bases between the two germline ends. CDR3 amino acids: CASTPGLHQTQYV. CDR3 nucleotide sequence: TGTGCCAGCACTCCGGGACTCCACCAGACGCAGTATGTT.